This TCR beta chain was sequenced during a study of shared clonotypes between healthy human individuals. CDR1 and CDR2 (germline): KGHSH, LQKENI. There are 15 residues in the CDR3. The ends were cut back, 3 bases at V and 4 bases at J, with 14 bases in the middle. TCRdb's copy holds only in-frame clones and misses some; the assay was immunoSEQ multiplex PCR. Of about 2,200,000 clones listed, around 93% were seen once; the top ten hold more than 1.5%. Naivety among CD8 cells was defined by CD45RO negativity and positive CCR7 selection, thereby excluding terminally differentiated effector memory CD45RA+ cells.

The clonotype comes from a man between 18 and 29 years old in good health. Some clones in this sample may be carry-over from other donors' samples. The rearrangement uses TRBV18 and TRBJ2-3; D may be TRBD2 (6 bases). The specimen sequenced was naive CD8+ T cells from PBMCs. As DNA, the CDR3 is TGTGCCAGCTCACCGGAATTGGCGGGATCAGATACGCAGTATTTT. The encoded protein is CASSPELAGSDTQYF.